This entry lists 18 T cell receptor beta chains sequenced from one sample in a study of T cell responses to AZD1222 COVID-19 vaccine (dated by TCRdb to the early 2020s). Library generation was performed with the immunoSEQ multiplex PCR assay. TCRdb took over this immuneACCESS table, retaining in-frame rearrangements with V and J assigned. Such tables are incomplete; in checked studies, under half of the missing clones stem from an unresolved V gene, and the remainder is unexplained. The sample table contains about 78,000 clones; only one count was recorded for around 90% of them. The ten largest clonotypes hold approximately 5.4% of the sample. Read against the paper, the sample's time point label means: baseline before first vaccination. The treatment or condition label, read with the paper, signifies: meningococcal conjugate vaccine given as trial control. The material was peripheral blood, obtained on day 0 of MenACWY control vaccination. Receptors originate from an adult in good health.

This clone was seen only once. J is TRBJ1-2 and V is TRBV30; unclear D gene. V was clipped by 3 bases and J by 4 bases, with 15 bases between them. This CDR3 has 14 amino acids. Germline V gene data show CDR1 as GTSNPN and CDR2 as SVGIG (reference sequence). The CDR3 region has the DNA TGTGCCTGGAGCTACGACAAGGTTCCCTATGGCTACACCTTC. As protein: CAWSYDKVPYGYTF.

A remark on this clone: Germline and junction disagree at one end, which may indicate a read error. The gene calls are TRBV20-1 and TRBJ2-3, with TRBD2 as a possible D gene (5 bases). This CDR3 is built from 15 residues. Germline V gene data show CDR1 as DFQATT and CDR2 as SNEGSKA (reference sequence). The CDR3 region has the DNA TGCAGTGCTAGTAACGTCCCCGCTAGCACGGATACGCAGTATTTT. Its translation is CSASNVPASTDTQYF.

This clone appeared once. The J gene is TRBJ1-2, the V gene TRBV5-4, with D unclear. Germline lookup yields CDR1 SGHNT and CDR2 YYREEE (reference sequence). This CDR3 has 13 residues. Deletions cut 4 bases from V and 1 base from J, with 8 bases between. The CDR3, as DNA: TGTGCCAGCAGCCCGGACGGTAACTATGGCTACACCTTC. Its protein is CASSPDGNYGYTF.

Written as DNA, the CDR3 is TGTGCCAGCAGCCTGGGGAATAACCGGGGGCCCCAGCATTTT. This encodes CASSLGNNRGPQHF. This chain connects TRBV7-9 to TRBJ1-5; D remains unclear. Trimming stripped 5 bases from V and 9 bases from J, with 17 bases between. This CDR3 is built from 14 residues. Germline V gene data show CDR1 as SEHNR and CDR2 as FQNEAQ (reference sequence).

The gene calls are TRBV10-3 and TRBJ1-1; weak D call: TRBD1 (5 bases). Deletions cut 11 bases from V and 1 base from J, with 11 bases between. The CDR3 covers 12 residues. Germline loops: CDR1 ENHRY, CDR2 SYGVKD. CDR3 sequence reads: CASGPRNTEAFF. CDR3 DNA sequence: TGTGCCTCGGGACCGAGGAACACTGAAGCTTTCTTT.

V and J are TRBV24-1 and TRBJ1-5; D may be TRBD1 (5 bases). The CDR3 is made up of 17 amino acids. V gave up 4 bases and J gave up 0 bases, with 15 bases separating them. Germline CDR1 KGHDR, CDR2 SFDVKD. The CDR3 coding sequence is TGTGCCACCAGTGACCGTCCGGGGCCGCGTAGCAATCAGCCCCAGCATTTT. Protein product: CATSDRPGPRSNQPQHF.

The gene calls are TRBV9 and TRBJ2-3, with D possibly being TRBD2 (6 bases). The CDR3 totals 15 residues. Germline V lookup: CDR1 SGDLS, CDR2 YYNGEE. Trimming shortened V by 2 bases and J by 1 base, and 11 bases separated the two germline ends. As DNA, the CDR3 is TGTGCCAGCAGCGTCGGGACTCCTGGCACAGATACGCAGTATTTT. Translating it yields CASSVGTPGTDTQYF.

V and J are TRBV6-5 and TRBJ2-1, with TRBD2 matching 7 bases. The V and J ends lost 7 bases and 7 bases, in that order; junction bases with no gene match: 7. Germline CDR1 is MNHEY and CDR2 is SVGAGI. The CDR3 is made up of 13 amino acids. Written as DNA, the CDR3 is TGTGCCAGCACCTTGGGGAGGGGTAATGAGCAGTTCTTC. This encodes CASTLGRGNEQFF.

This chain uses TRBV11-3 with TRBJ1-6; TRBD1 matches 7 bases. The CDR3 spans 14 residues. Losses at the gene ends were 8 bases for V and 7 bases for J; bases not matched to a gene: 8. CDR1 and CDR2 from the germline V gene are SGHNT and YENEEA. The CDR3 here is CASSGGRGNSPLHF. CDR3 nucleotide sequence: TGTGCCAGCTCCGGGGGCAGGGGGAATTCACCCCTCCACTTT.

The chain carries TRBV7-2 and TRBJ2-7, with TRBD2 matching 8 bases. Germline assignment: CDR1 SGHTA and CDR2 FQGNSA. This CDR3 comprises 16 residues. The V and J ends lost 2 bases and 1 base, in that order; junction bases with no gene match: 7. CDR3 bases: TGTGCCAGCAGCTTAAACGGCGGGGGGCTTTCCTACGAGCAGTACTTC. Its translation is CASSLNGGGLSYEQYF.

The count of this clone is one. The chain combines TRBV6-5 with TRBJ1-5; D is unresolved. Germline loops: CDR1 MNHEY, CDR2 SVGAGI. The CDR3 has 14 amino acids. V lost 4 bases and J lost 9, with 16 bases in between. The CDR3 coding sequence is TGTGCCAGCAGTTCCTCCTATAACCTTCGGCCCCAGCATTTT. It is translated as CASSSSYNLRPQHF.

V is TRBV3-1 (or the pseudogene TRBV3-2) and J is TRBJ2-1; D perhaps matches TRBD1 (6 bases). Trimming shortened V by 1 base and J by 6 bases, and 13 bases separated the two germline ends. This CDR3 is built from 15 residues. Germline CDR1 and CDR2: LGHDT and YNNKEL (reference sequence). The CDR3 is CASSQGGPFGNEQFF. CDR3 bases: TGTGCCAGCAGCCAAGGGGGGCCGTTCGGCAATGAGCAGTTCTTC.

The chain is built from TRBV6-6 and TRBJ1-6; 7 bases map to TRBD1. Germline V gene sequence: CDR1 MNHNY, CDR2 SVGAGI (reference sequence). The CDR3 contains 17 residues. Germline trimming cut 5 bases from V and 0 bases from J; bases unmatched to any gene: 7. CDR3: CASSPGTVSSYNSPLHF. For the CDR3, the DNA is TGTGCCAGCAGTCCCGGGACAGTCAGCTCCTATAATTCACCCCTCCACTTT.

Regarding this clone: Other DNA sequences within the sample encode an identical CDR3. The V and J genes are TRBV5-5 and TRBJ1-5; D perhaps matches TRBD1 (6 bases). This CDR3 contains 14 residues. V lost 2 bases, J lost 2 bases, and 8 bases lay in between. Germline CDR1 and CDR2: SGHKS and YYEKEE (reference sequence). The CDR3 DNA follows: TGTGCCAGCAGCTTAGAGGGGGGCAATCAGCCCCAGCATTTT. Translated: CASSLEGGNQPQHF.

The chain has TRBV3-1 (or the pseudogene TRBV3-2) and TRBJ2-4; a possible D gene is TRBD2 (6 bases). V was clipped by 1 base and J by 6 bases, with 16 bases between them. From germline, CDR1 is LGHDT and CDR2 YNNKEL (reference sequence). This CDR3 is built from 16 residues. CDR3 amino acids: CASSQAGGFGANIQYF. DNA of the CDR3: TGTGCCAGCAGCCAAGCAGGAGGGTTCGGAGCAAACATTCAGTACTTC.

CDR3 residues: CASSEVEGGSQPQHF. The CDR3 nucleotides are TGTGCCAGCAGCGAAGTCGAGGGGGGGTCTCAGCCCCAGCATTTT. The J gene is TRBJ1-5, the V gene TRBV7-8, with a tentative D call TRBD1 (6 bases). The CDR3 totals 15 residues. With 5 bases removed from V and 6 bases from J, the gap between germline ends came to 17 bases. Per germline, CDR1 SGHVS and CDR2 FQNEAQ.

This chain links TRBV7-9 with TRBJ1-1; D perhaps matches TRBD1 (6 bases). This CDR3 is built from 16 residues. CDR1 is SEHNR, CDR2 FQNEAQ, per germline (reference sequence). Trimming cost V 1 base and J 1 base, with 13 bases left between them. The CDR3 DNA follows: TGTGCCAGCAGCTTAGACGTAGGGGGATGGAACACTGAAGCTTTCTTT. Translating it yields CASSLDVGGWNTEAFF. The full variable domain, its missing parts supplied by reference TRBV7-9 and TRBJ1-1, is DTGVSQNPRHKITKRGQNVTFRCDPISEHNRLYWYRQTLGQGPEFLTYFQNEAQLEKSRLLSDRFSAERPKGSFSTLEIQRTEQGDSAMYLCASSLDVGGWNTEAFFGQGTRLTVV.

This sequence joins TRBV2 and TRBJ1-1, with a weak D call TRBD1 (5 bases). Trimming left V 7 bases short and J 5 bases short, with 17 bases between. In germline, CDR1 is SNHLY, CDR2 FYNNEI. The CDR3 runs to 14 residues. For the CDR3, the DNA is TGTGCCAGCAACCTCTATCAGGGCTATACTGAAGCTTTCTTT. Amino acids: CASNLYQGYTEAFF.